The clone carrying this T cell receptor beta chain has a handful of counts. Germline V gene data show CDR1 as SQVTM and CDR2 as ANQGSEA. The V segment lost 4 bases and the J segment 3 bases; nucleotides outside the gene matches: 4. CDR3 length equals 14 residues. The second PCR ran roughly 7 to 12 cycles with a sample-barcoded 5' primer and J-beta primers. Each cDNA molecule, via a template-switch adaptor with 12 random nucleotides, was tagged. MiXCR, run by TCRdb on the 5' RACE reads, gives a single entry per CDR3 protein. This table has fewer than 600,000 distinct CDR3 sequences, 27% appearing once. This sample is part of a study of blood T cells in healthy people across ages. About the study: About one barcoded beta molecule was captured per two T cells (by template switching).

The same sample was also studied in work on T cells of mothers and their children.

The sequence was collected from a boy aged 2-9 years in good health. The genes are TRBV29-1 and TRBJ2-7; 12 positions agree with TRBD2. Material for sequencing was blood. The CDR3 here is CSVGTLAGGYEQYF. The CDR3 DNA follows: TGCAGCGTTGGAACACTAGCGGGAGGCTACGAGCAGTACTTC.